This entry lists 17 T cell receptor beta chains sequenced from one sample in a study of shared clonotypes between healthy human individuals. The naive CD8 population came from CD45RO-negative cells selected for CCR7, without terminally differentiated effector memory CD45RA+ cells. Profiled with immunoSEQ multiplex PCR; TCRdb holds only in-frame clones, not every one. The repertoire holds 2 million to 2.5 million clones, around 96% seen once, with roughly 1% in the top ten. Source material: naive CD8+ T cells sorted from blood. The receptors were gathered from a man aged 18-30 years in good health.

On this clone: One junction end does not reproduce the germline sequence, and a read error may be involved. The genes are TRBV10-3 and TRBJ2-7, with D perhaps TRBD1 (5 bases). The length of the CDR3 is 12 residues. Germline V CDR1 and CDR2: ENHRY, SYGVKD. The CDR3 DNA sequence: TGTGCCATCAGTGAGCCAGAAGGGGCAAAGGACTTC. Encoded protein: CAISEPEGAKDF.

The chain links TRBV28 to TRBJ2-4, with 8 bases matching TRBD2. The CDR3 length is 18 residues. J lost 0 bases, V lost 6 bases, and 13 bases had no gene match. Per germline, CDR1 MDHEN and CDR2 SYDVKM. The CDR3 DNA sequence: TGTGCCAGCAGCTACCCCCCCGGGGGGGCGGGAGCCAAAAACATTCAGTACTTC. Protein product: CASSYPPGGAGAKNIQYF.

V and J are TRBV5-5 and TRBJ2-7; TRBD2 matches at 7 bases. From germline, CDR1 is SGHKS and CDR2 YYEKEE (reference sequence). The CDR3 has 14 residues. The V gene end was trimmed by 3 bases and the J gene end by 3 bases; junction bases not matched to a gene: 6. Here the CDR3 reads CASSSILAVYEQYF. CDR3 DNA: TGTGCCAGCAGCTCGATTCTAGCGGTCTACGAGCAGTACTTC.

The chain links TRBV4-1 to TRBJ1-1; tentative D call: TRBD1 (6 bases). The CDR3 runs 15 residues. Germline values: CDR1 MGHRA, CDR2 YSYEKL. V dropped 4 bases and J dropped 2 bases, with 14 bases sitting between them. CDR3 sequence (DNA): TGCGCCAGCAGCCTTAGGACAGCCACTAACACTGAAGCTTTCTTT. Its protein is CASSLRTATNTEAFF.

The V and J genes are TRBV7-9 and TRBJ2-3; 8 bases line up with TRBD1. Unmatched junction bases numbered 3, after V lost 4 bases and J lost 9 bases. CDR1 and CDR2 from the germline V gene are SEHNR and FQNEAQ (reference sequence). This CDR3 region has 12 residues. The CDR3 loop is CASSSTGVTQYF. For the CDR3, the DNA is TGTGCCAGCAGCTCGACAGGGGTGACGCAGTATTTT.

V and J are TRBV13 and TRBJ1-2; D ambiguous. The CDR3 extends over 12 amino acids. The V gene's germline CDR1 is PRHDT and CDR2 FYEKMQ (reference sequence). V lost 5 bases and J 3 bases, leaving 7 bases between the germline ends. The CDR3, as DNA: TGTGCCAGCAGCGGACCGTACTATGGCTACACCTTC. This gives the protein CASSGPYYGYTF.

The chain joins TRBV20-1 to TRBJ2-7; D gene unclear. There are 11 residues in the CDR3. Trimming pared 3 bases from V and 6 bases from J, leaving 9 bases between. Per germline, CDR1 DFQATT and CDR2 SNEGSKA (reference sequence). The CDR3 region has the DNA TGCAGTGCTAGGGCGGTAGCCGAGCAGTACTTC. Protein product: CSARAVAEQYF.

This clone has only a few counts. The chain uses TRBV30 and TRBJ2-3; D may match TRBD1 or TRBD2 (5 bases each). CDR3 length: 12 residues. Looked up from germline, CDR1 is GTSNPN and CDR2 is SVGIG (reference sequence). Trimming took off 2 bases at V and 4 bases at J, with 7 bases between the two ends. CDR3 in DNA: TGTGCCTGGAGTTTGGGGGCAGATACGCAGTATTTT. This gives the protein CAWSLGADTQYF.

This chain connects TRBV27 to TRBJ1-1; D gene unclear. The ends were cut back, 5 bases at V and 11 bases at J, with 18 bases in the middle. The CDR3 totals 13 residues. Germline CDR1 is MNHEY and CDR2 is SMNVEV (reference sequence). Here the CDR3 reads CASSTPPGSMAFF. The DNA for the CDR3 is TGTGCCAGCAGTACACCCCCCGGCTCCATGGCTTTCTTT.

The chain couples TRBV5-5 to TRBJ1-4; D is perhaps TRBD1 (6 bases). Germline V CDR1 and CDR2: SGHKS, YYEKEE (reference sequence). Trimming took 4 bases from V and 9 from J, leaving 16 bases between them. There are 14 residues in the CDR3. This CDR3 is CASSVDRRDKKLFF. In DNA form, the CDR3 reads TGTGCCAGCAGCGTTGACAGGCGGGACAAAAAACTGTTTTTT.

This chain joins TRBV4-3 and TRBJ2-2; TRBD1 agrees at 7 bases. CDR1 and CDR2 from the germline V gene are LGHNA and YSLEER. V lost 0 bases and J lost 0; bases outside the gene matches: 10. The CDR3 spans 19 residues. CDR3 residues: CASSQEQDGQGANTGELFF. CDR3 coding DNA: TGCGCCAGCAGCCAAGAACAAGACGGCCAGGGGGCGAACACCGGGGAGCTGTTTTTT.

The chain carries TRBV27 and TRBJ2-3, with 11 nucleotides matching TRBD2. The ends lost 6 bases at V and 2 bases at J; junction bases unmatched: 4. CDR3 length: 15 residues. The germline CDR1 and CDR2 sequences are MNHEY and SMNVEV (reference sequence). CDR3 amino acids: CASRLAGAFTDTQYF. CDR3 in DNA: TGTGCCAGCAGACTAGCGGGGGCCTTCACAGATACGCAGTATTTT.

This chain links TRBV4-1 with TRBJ2-7; no definite D call. Germline CDR1 and CDR2: MGHRA and YSYEKL. The V end was cut by 4 bases, the J end by 4 bases, with 14 bases between. This CDR3 has 14 amino acids. This CDR3 is CASSPRGTGYEQYF. CDR3 nucleotides: TGCGCCAGCAGCCCTCGAGGCACCGGTTACGAGCAGTACTTC.

This clone was detected a few times. V gene TRBV27 combines with J gene TRBJ2-2; the match to TRBD1 covers 10 bases. The V segment lost 2 bases and the J segment 4 bases; nucleotides outside the gene matches: 1. The V gene's germline CDR1 is MNHEY and CDR2 SMNVEV (reference sequence). CDR3 length equals 15 residues. The CDR3 DNA sequence: TGTGCCAGCAGTTTAGGGACAGGGGTCACCGGGGAGCTGTTTTTT. Residues: CASSLGTGVTGELFF.

This sequence joins TRBV27 and TRBJ1-5; D is ambiguous. CDR1 and CDR2 (germline): MNHEY, SMNVEV (reference sequence). V was pared by 8 bases and J by 7 bases, with 9 bases between. There are 11 residues in the CDR3. The DNA for the CDR3 is TGTGCCAGCGGATTTCAGCAGCCCCAGCATTTT. Protein: CASGFQQPQHF.

About this clone itself: The same CDR3 can be traced to other DNA sequences in this sample. The V call is TRBV29-1, the J call TRBJ2-2; no clear D gene. Trimming removed 6 bases from V and 4 bases from J, with 6 bases in between. This CDR3 has 11 residues. CDR1 and CDR2 from the germline V gene are SQVTM and ANQGSEA. CDR3 region: CSVLITGELFF. CDR3 bases: TGCAGCGTGCTGATCACCGGGGAGCTGTTTTTT.

J is TRBJ1-2 and V is TRBV7-9, with 7 bases lining up with TRBD1. The CDR3 has 13 amino acids. The ends lost 1 base at V and 8 bases at J; junction bases unmatched: 4. Germline CDR1 and CDR2: SEHNR and FQNEAQ (reference sequence). The CDR3 protein is CASSLGTGLGYTF. The CDR3 coding sequence is TGTGCCAGCAGCTTAGGGACAGGATTGGGCTACACCTTC.